The 32 T cell receptor beta chains below come from one sample, sequenced in a study of response to subunit inactivated influenza vaccine. TCRdb processed the RT-PCR reads anew with MiXCR; each CDR3 protein has one entry. In the table there are fewer than 750,000 distinct CDR3 sequences, about 14% of which are singletons. Here the sequenced sample was PBMCs from blood, taken roughly 12 days after vaccination. The origin of the receptors is a man in his forties or fifties who received an inactivated influenza vaccine.

At least ten counts were recorded for this clonotype. The chain employs TRBV10-3 and TRBJ1-2, with no clear D. The V end was cut by 2 bases, the J end by 0 bases, with 4 bases between. The CDR3 extends over 13 amino acids. Germline CDR1 ENHRY, CDR2 SYGVKD. CDR3 nucleotides: TGTGCCATCAGTGAGGTGACTAACTATGGCTACACCTTC. It is translated as CAISEVTNYGYTF.

The chain employs TRBV15 and TRBJ2-5; TRBD1 matches 8 bases. Germline V lookup: CDR1 LNHNV, CDR2 YYDKDF (reference sequence). The junction had 5 bases not matched to a gene; V was cut back by 0 bases and J by 5 bases. The CDR3 is made up of 15 amino acids. CDR3 bases: TGTGCCACCAGCAGAGATCGGACAGGGTGGGAGACCCAGTACTTC. Amino acid sequence: CATSRDRTGWETQYF.

This clonotype turned up a few times. V usage is TRBV20-1 and J usage is TRBJ2-5; maybe TRBD1 (5 bases). This CDR3 has 12 residues. CDR1 and CDR2 from the germline V gene are DFQATT and SNEGSKA (reference sequence). Trimming removed 5 bases at V and 0 bases at J, with 7 bases between. The CDR3 bases are TGCAGTGCTCCCAGGGACCAAGAGACCCAGTACTTC. This codes for CSAPRDQETQYF.

The CDR3 region has the DNA TGTGCCAGCAGTGAAGTTTCTGAGAACACTGAAGCTTTCTTT. Amino acids: CASSEVSENTEAFF. The chain uses TRBV2 and TRBJ1-1, with unresolved D. The CDR3 length is 14 residues. Germline V gene sequence: CDR1 SNHLY, CDR2 FYNNEI. The germline V and J ends were trimmed by 1 base and 1 base, with 7 bases remaining between them.

This chain links TRBV11-1 with TRBJ2-1, with 8 bases identical to TRBD2. J was trimmed by 9 bases and V by 5 bases; bases with no gene match: 15. The CDR3 totals 16 residues. The germline gives CDR1 SGHAT, CDR2 FQDESV (reference sequence). The CDR3 here is CASSQRLAGQRGEQFF. The CDR3 nucleotides read TGTGCCAGCAGCCAACGGCTAGCGGGTCAGAGGGGTGAGCAGTTCTTC.

This clonotype was counted at least ten times. The genes are TRBV5-1 and TRBJ2-1, with D perhaps TRBD1 or TRBD2 (5 bases each). Trimming took off 4 bases at V and 7 bases at J, with 21 bases between the two ends. Looked up from germline, CDR1 is SGHRS and CDR2 is YFSETQ. This CDR3 spans 16 amino acids. The CDR3 loop reads CASSPAGTDLRNEQFF. For the CDR3, the DNA is TGCGCCAGCAGCCCAGCCGGGACGGACCTTCGAAATGAGCAGTTCTTC.

For the CDR3, the DNA is TGTGCCAGCAGCCTAACTAGCGTCTACGAGCAGTACTTC. This translates into CASSLTSVYEQYF. V is TRBV11-2 and J is TRBJ2-7; TRBD2 matches at 7 bases. V lost 5 bases and J lost 3; bases outside the gene matches: 4. The CDR3 contains 13 residues. Germline CDR1 is SGHAT and CDR2 is FQNNGV.

In its sample, this clonotype was seen a few times. The CDR3 region has the DNA TGTGCCAGCAACAGGGGGCCCACCGGGGAGCTGTTTTTT. Translated, it gives CASNRGPTGELFF. The rearrangement links TRBV2 to TRBJ2-2; 9 bases align to TRBD1. This CDR3 is built from 13 residues. V lost 7 bases, J lost 4 bases, and 1 base stayed unmatched. Germline CDR1 is SNHLY and CDR2 is FYNNEI. Using reference TRBV2 and TRBJ2-2 for the parts outside the CDR3, the full variable domain is EPEVTQTPSHQVTQMGQEVILRCVPISNHLYFYWYRQILGQKVEFLVSFYNNEISEKSEIFDDQFSVERPDGSNFTLKIRSTKLEDSAMYFCASNRGPTGELFFGEGSRLTVL.

The V call is TRBV10-3, the J call TRBJ2-5; no firm D call. The germline V gene has CDR1 ENHRY and CDR2 SYGVKD. The V end lost 2 bases, the J end lost 6 bases, and 13 bases lay between the germline ends. The CDR3 has 14 residues. This CDR3 is CAISEVPNPKTQYF. As DNA, the CDR3 is TGTGCCATCAGTGAGGTTCCAAACCCAAAGACCCAGTACTTC.

This clonotype was seen only a few times. The rearrangement links TRBV20-1 to TRBJ2-3; the match to TRBD1 covers 10 bases. Germline CDR1 is DFQATT and CDR2 is SNEGSKA (reference sequence). The CDR3 sequence is 15 residues long. Unmatched junction bases numbered 8, after V lost 5 bases and J lost 3 bases. The chain's CDR3 is CSAGSDRGLTDTQYF. The CDR3 DNA follows: TGCAGTGCTGGTTCAGACAGGGGGCTGACAGATACGCAGTATTTT.

The table lists this clonotype with a few counts. The chain couples TRBV2 to TRBJ2-3; D possibly matches TRBD1 or TRBD2 (5 bases each). The CDR3 runs to 14 residues. The germline V gene encodes CDR1 SNHLY and CDR2 FYNNEI. Between the trimmed V and J ends, which lost 6 bases and 6 bases, there was a span of 16 bases. The CDR3 DNA sequence: TGTGCCAGCAGACTCGGGACGGAGGTCGATACGCAGTATTTT. This encodes CASRLGTEVDTQYF.

The V gene is TRBV5-1, the J gene TRBJ2-6, with a possible D match to TRBD1 (6 bases). Trimming removed 4 bases at V and 0 bases at J, with 20 bases between. Looked up from germline, CDR1 is SGHRS and CDR2 is YFSETQ. This CDR3 region has 19 residues. CDR3 sequence reads: CASSLAFQGSYSGANVLTF. CDR3 DNA: TGCGCCAGCAGCCTGGCGTTCCAGGGGTCATACTCTGGGGCCAACGTCCTGACTTTC. Filled out from reference TRBV5-1 and TRBJ2-6, the complete variable domain reads KAGVTQTPRYLIKTRGQQVTLSCSPISGHRSVSWYQQTPGQGLQFLFEYFSETQRNKGNFPGRFSGRQFSNSRSEMNVSTLELGDSALYLCASSLAFQGSYSGANVLTFGAGSRLTVL.

This clonotype appeared many times. CDR3 nucleotides: TGTGCCAGCAGCCAATCGTACAATGAGCAGTTCTTC. It encodes CASSQSYNEQFF. The chain has TRBV16 and TRBJ2-1, with D unclear. Trimming shortened V by 0 bases and J by 4 bases, and 1 base separated the two germline ends. The CDR3 length is 12 residues. Germline V gives CDR1 KGHSY, CDR2 FQNENV.

This clonotype was found a few times. The chain employs TRBV5-1 and TRBJ2-1; D not certain. V lost 4 bases and J lost 7, with 15 bases in between. The CDR3 spans 14 residues. Germline V gives CDR1 SGHRS, CDR2 YFSETQ. The CDR3 reads CASSEIPQKNEQFF. CDR3 nucleotides: TGCGCCAGCAGCGAGATCCCCCAGAAGAATGAGCAGTTCTTC.

The chain carries TRBV20-1 and TRBJ2-3; TRBD1 matches 10 bases. This CDR3 contains 13 residues. V shed 6 bases and J 6 bases; nucleotides not matched to a gene: 6. CDR1 DFQATT and CDR2 SNEGSKA come from the germline V gene (reference sequence). The DNA of the CDR3 is TGCAGTGCAGCCGGGACAGGGGTTGATACGCAGTATTTT. This codes for CSAAGTGVDTQYF.

The chain recombines TRBV4-3 with TRBJ2-3; D is unresolved. Germline V lookup: CDR1 LGHNA, CDR2 YSLEER. The V end was cut by 0 bases, the J end by 0 bases, with 22 bases between. This CDR3 is 20 amino acids long. For the CDR3, the DNA is TGCGCCAGCAGCCAAGACGGGCCGTTTTGGGGAAACCCTAGCACAGATACGCAGTATTTT. Amino acids: CASSQDGPFWGNPSTDTQYF.

Many counts were recorded for this clonotype. This chain joins TRBV29-1 and TRBJ2-1; no firm D call. Germline V gives CDR1 SQVTM, CDR2 ANQGSEA. The CDR3 length is 16 residues. V lost 4 bases and J 8 bases, leaving 24 bases between the germline ends. The CDR3 here is CSVVLRGASLGYEQFF. CDR3 in DNA: TGCAGCGTTGTCCTTCGTGGAGCCTCCTTAGGCTATGAGCAGTTCTTC.

The J gene is TRBJ2-7, the V gene TRBV6-1; D uncertain. The CDR3 extends over 13 amino acids. Trimming removed 6 bases from V and 6 bases from J, with 15 bases in between. Germline V gene lookup returns CDR1 MNHNS and CDR2 SASEGT. The CDR3: CASSPGFLGEQYF. The CDR3 DNA follows: TGTGCCAGCAGCCCTGGGTTCTTAGGCGAGCAGTACTTC.

The table lists this clonotype with many counts. V usage is TRBV18 and J usage is TRBJ2-3; unclear D gene. V was shortened by 2 bases and J by 2 bases, with 11 bases between the two germline ends. The CDR3 is 15 amino acids. Germline CDR1 and CDR2: KGHSH and LQKENI. The CDR3 protein is CASSPYSSPTDTQYF. The CDR3 DNA sequence: TGTGCCAGCTCACCATATTCCAGCCCCACAGATACGCAGTATTTT.

This clonotype has more than one count but fewer than ten. The rearrangement joins TRBV27 to TRBJ1-6; 8 positions match TRBD1. V was clipped by 5 bases and J by 6 bases; unmatched bases: 6. Germline V gene sequence: CDR1 MNHEY, CDR2 SMNVEV (reference sequence). This CDR3 region has 15 residues. The CDR3 region has the DNA TGTGCCAGCAGTCCTGACAGGGGTATTAATTCACCCCTCCACTTT. Protein: CASSPDRGINSPLHF.

This clonotype has a handful of counts. This chain connects TRBV28 to TRBJ2-2; 7 bases are shared with TRBD1. This CDR3 comprises 13 residues. The germline CDR1 and CDR2 sequences are MDHEN and SYDVKM. The V gene end was trimmed by 6 bases and the J gene end by 7 bases; junction bases not matched to a gene: 5. The CDR3, as DNA: TGTGCCAGCAGACAGGGACAGTTCGGGGAGCTGTTTTTT. Its protein product is CASRQGQFGELFF.

This clonotype was counted only a few times. The V and J genes are TRBV7-9 and TRBJ2-2; perhaps D is TRBD1 or TRBD2 (5 bases each). Germline V gives CDR1 SEHNR, CDR2 FQNEAQ (reference sequence). This CDR3 region has 16 residues. Trimming shortened V by 7 bases and J by 3 bases, and 18 bases separated the two germline ends. CDR3 amino acids: CASIPGPGAHTGELFF. The DNA for the CDR3 is TGTGCCAGCATCCCTGGGCCCGGGGCCCACACCGGGGAGCTGTTTTTT.

There are a few counts of this clonotype. The gene calls are TRBV11-2 and TRBJ2-1; D may be TRBD2 (6 bases). Germline V CDR1 and CDR2: SGHAT, FQNNGV. The CDR3 length is 16 residues. The V end lost 3 bases, the J end lost 2 bases, and 14 bases lay between the germline ends. Here the CDR3 reads CASSFLATTPYNEQFF. The CDR3 region has the DNA TGTGCCAGCAGCTTTCTAGCGACTACTCCCTACAATGAGCAGTTCTTC. The full variable domain, in which reference TRBV11-2 and TRBJ2-1 provide the parts outside the CDR3, is EAGVAQSPRYKIIEKRQSVAFWCNPISGHATLYWYQQILGQGPKLLIQFQNNGVVDDSQLPKDRFSAERLKGVDSTLKIQPAKLEDSAVYLCASSFLATTPYNEQFFGPGTRLTVL.

The chain recombines TRBV7-2 with TRBJ2-7; D ambiguous. Germline V gives CDR1 SGHTA, CDR2 FQGNSA. Trimming shortened V by 1 base and J by 9 bases, and 19 bases separated the two germline ends. This CDR3 region has 15 residues. The DNA for the CDR3 is TGTGCCAGCAGCTTAGTAGGGAACCTCTTTGGTGGGCAGTACTTC. Protein product: CASSLVGNLFGGQYF. Looking up the rest from reference TRBV7-2 and TRBJ2-7 gives the full variable domain: GAGVSQSPSNKVTEKGKDVELRCDPISGHTALYWYRQSLGQGLEFLIYFQGNSAPDKSGLPSDRFSAERTGGSVSTLTIQRTQQEDSAVYLCASSLVGNLFGGQYFGPGTRLTVT.

This clonotype was counted ten times or more. The gene calls are TRBV10-3 and TRBJ2-5; D gene unclear. Per the germline V gene, CDR1 is ENHRY and CDR2 is SYGVKD. Trimming pared 0 bases from V and 4 bases from J, leaving 18 bases between. There are 17 residues in the CDR3. The CDR3 here is CAISESGNSADIETQYF. CDR3 sequence (DNA): TGTGCCATCAGTGAGTCAGGGAACTCGGCTGATATAGAGACCCAGTACTTC.

This clonotype was counted many times. The V and J genes are TRBV11-2 and TRBJ2-1; D unresolved. The germline gives CDR1 SGHAT, CDR2 FQNNGV. The CDR3 is 12 residues long. The V and J ends lost 2 bases and 6 bases respectively, with 5 bases between them. The DNA for the CDR3 is TGTGCCAGCAGCTTATATTCCAATGAGCAGTTCTTC. Encoded protein: CASSLYSNEQFF.

This clonotype was observed at least ten times. The chain has TRBV20-1 and TRBJ2-2; D unresolved. This CDR3 has 13 residues. Trimming stripped 0 bases from V and 7 bases from J, with 9 bases between. Germline V lookup: CDR1 DFQATT, CDR2 SNEGSKA (reference sequence). The DNA for the CDR3 is TGCAGTGCTAGAGATTGGCTCCTCGGGGAGCTGTTTTTT. This encodes CSARDWLLGELFF.

This clonotype occurred many times. This chain uses TRBV7-6 with TRBJ2-3; D gene unclear. This CDR3 region has 15 residues. Trimming cost V 1 base and J 4 bases, with 12 bases left between them. Germline CDR1 reads SGHVS; CDR2 reads FNYEAQ. The CDR3 DNA follows: TGTGCCAGCAGCTTAGATTTTACGGTTGCAGATACGCAGTATTTT. It encodes CASSLDFTVADTQYF. The variable domain in full, completed from reference TRBV7-6 and TRBJ2-3, reads GAGVSQSPRYKVTKRGQDVALRCDPISGHVSLYWYRQALGQGPEFLTYFNYEAQQDKSGLPNDRFSAERPEGSISTLTIQRTEQRDSAMYRCASSLDFTVADTQYFGPGTRLTVL.

This clonotype was detected a few times. The chain is built from TRBV2 and TRBJ1-5; D may be TRBD1 (6 bases). Trimming cost V 8 bases and J 7 bases, with 18 bases left between them. This CDR3 region has 14 residues. Germline CDR1 SNHLY, CDR2 FYNNEI. CDR3 nucleotides: TGTGCCAGCGAGGGCAGGGGCCTATTACAGCCCCAGCATTTT. Translating it yields CASEGRGLLQPQHF.

The chain uses TRBV30 and TRBJ2-2; D ambiguous. The V end lost 3 bases, the J end lost 3 bases, and 5 bases lay between the germline ends. Germline V gene data show CDR1 as GTSNPN and CDR2 as SVGIG (reference sequence). The CDR3 has 12 residues. CDR3 bases: TGTGCCTGGAGCTCGGACACCGGGGAGCTGTTTTTT. The encoded protein is CAWSSDTGELFF.

This chain links TRBV2 with TRBJ2-7, with D hard to call. From germline, CDR1 is SNHLY and CDR2 FYNNEI. This CDR3 is built from 12 residues. The V and J ends lost 7 bases and 2 bases respectively, with 9 bases between them. This chain's CDR3 is CASTLLTYEQYF. CDR3 DNA sequence: TGTGCCAGCACCCTGTTGACCTACGAGCAGTACTTC.

This clonotype was found a few times. The chain links TRBV20-1 to TRBJ2-1, with TRBD2 identical over 8 bases. The CDR3 spans 15 residues. CDR1 and CDR2 (germline): DFQATT, SNEGSKA (reference sequence). Losses at the gene ends were 1 base for V and 5 bases for J; bases not matched to a gene: 7. CDR3 in DNA: TGCAGTGCTAGAGGGGCAGCGGGAGTCCACAATGAGCAGTTCTTC. Translating it yields CSARGAAGVHNEQFF.